The 32 T cell receptor beta chains below come from one sample, sequenced in a study of blood T cell repertoires in COVID-19. Clones were read by immunoSEQ multiplex PCR, and TCRdb kept only the in-frame ones, dropping some. Here the sample spans 200,000 to 250,000 clones, 90% being singletons. The sample was PBMCs or T cells enriched from blood (not recorded which). The origin of the receptors is a man in his thirties or forties who had been exposed to COVID-19.

The rearrangement joins TRBV5-1 to TRBJ2-5; 8 bases are shared with TRBD1. CDR1 is SGHRS and CDR2 is YFSETQ in the germline V gene. After removal of 6 bases from V and 4 bases from J, the junction contained 5 bases not matched to a gene. This CDR3 spans 13 amino acids. The DNA of the CDR3 is TGCGCCAGCAACACCGGACAGGGAGAGACCCAGTACTTC. It encodes CASNTGQGETQYF.

This chain connects TRBV4-1 to TRBJ2-2; tentatively, D is TRBD2 (5 bases). The CDR3 contains 14 residues. Germline V gene lookup returns CDR1 MGHRA and CDR2 YSYEKL. Trimming stripped 3 bases from V and 2 bases from J, with 7 bases between. Written as DNA, the CDR3 is TGCGCCAGCAGCCATCCGGGAAACACCGGGGAGCTGTTTTTT. Protein sequence: CASSHPGNTGELFF.

The chain is built from TRBV6-5 and TRBJ1-1, with 8 bases identical to TRBD1. The germline gives CDR1 MNHEY, CDR2 SVGAGI. V lost 4 bases to trimming and J lost 11 bases; unmatched junction nucleotides: 6. The CDR3 runs to 12 residues. The CDR3 reads CASSFSTGVAFF. The CDR3, as DNA: TGTGCCAGCAGTTTCTCGACAGGGGTGGCTTTCTTT.

The chain couples TRBV7-9 to TRBJ1-1; TRBD1 might be the D (5 bases). V lost 5 bases, J lost 6 bases, and 16 bases lay in between. Germline V gene sequence: CDR1 SEHNR, CDR2 FQNEAQ (reference sequence). The CDR3 runs to 14 residues. The CDR3 here is CASSLPSAGAEAFF. The CDR3 DNA is TGTGCCAGCAGCCTTCCCTCGGCGGGGGCTGAAGCTTTCTTT.

The rearrangement joins TRBV10-1 to TRBJ1-6; TRBD1 aligns across 8 bases. Germline loops: CDR1 WNHNN, CDR2 SYGVQD (reference sequence). The CDR3 loop spans 14 amino acids. The ends lost 4 bases at V and 11 bases at J; junction bases unmatched: 7. The CDR3 sequence is CASSASGTGTPLHF. The DNA for the CDR3 is TGCGCCAGCAGTGCCTCCGGGACAGGAACACCCCTCCACTTT.

The chain joins TRBV5-6 to TRBJ2-7; 8 bases fit TRBD1. Germline V gene data show CDR1 as SGHDT and CDR2 as YYEEEE. This CDR3 is built from 14 residues. V was pared by 2 bases and J by 5 bases, with 6 bases of the junction left unmatched. Here the CDR3 DNA reads TGTGCCAGCAGCTTCTTACAGGGGGTGAACGAGCAGTACTTC. Translated, it gives CASSFLQGVNEQYF.

The chain is built from TRBV10-3 and TRBJ2-3; TRBD1 aligns across 7 bases. The CDR3 totals 15 residues. J lost 2 bases, V lost 5 bases, and 7 bases had no gene match. Per the germline V gene, CDR1 is ENHRY and CDR2 is SYGVKD. The CDR3 coding sequence is TGTGCCATCAGTTCCAAGGGGGCAGTCACAGATACGCAGTATTTT. Amino acid sequence: CAISSKGAVTDTQYF.

The chain has TRBV5-1 and TRBJ1-1; D perhaps matches TRBD1 (5 bases). Germline CDR1 reads SGHRS; CDR2 reads YFSETQ. CDR3 length equals 14 residues. V was trimmed by 0 bases and J by 1 base, leaving 7 bases between them. CDR3 nucleotide sequence: TGCGCCAGCAGCTTGGTGACAGAGAACACTGAAGCTTTCTTT. This gives the protein CASSLVTENTEAFF.

V usage is TRBV27 and J usage is TRBJ2-5; the D gene is possibly TRBD1 (6 bases). This CDR3 has 12 amino acids. Germline assignment: CDR1 MNHEY and CDR2 SMNVEV (reference sequence). Trimming took off 6 bases at V and 5 bases at J, with 10 bases between the two ends. The CDR3 is CASRGAVETQYF. CDR3 DNA: TGTGCCAGCAGGGGGGCGGTTGAGACCCAGTACTTC.

The V gene is TRBV11-2, the J gene TRBJ2-7; weak D call: TRBD2 (6 bases). Germline values: CDR1 SGHAT, CDR2 FQNNGV. Deletions cut 2 bases from V and 0 bases from J, with 17 bases between. The length of the CDR3 is 17 residues. The CDR3 DNA reads TGTGCCAGCAGCTTACCTCGCGGCGGGGCCGACTCCTACGAGCAGTACTTC. Translated: CASSLPRGGADSYEQYF.

DNA of the CDR3: TGTGCCAGCTCACGAATCGCAGGGCCCTCCTACGAGCAGTACTTC. Translated, it gives CASSRIAGPSYEQYF. The rearrangement joins TRBV18 to TRBJ2-7; tentatively, D is TRBD1 (5 bases). V lost 4 bases and J 0 bases, leaving 13 bases between the germline ends. The CDR3 length is 15 residues. Germline CDR1 reads KGHSH; CDR2 reads LQKENI.

The V call is TRBV9, the J call TRBJ2-3; D ambiguous. CDR1 is SGDLS, CDR2 YYNGEE, per germline. This CDR3 is built from 13 residues. Trimming took 4 bases from V and 4 from J, leaving 10 bases between them. The CDR3 sequence is CASSPSRADTQYF. CDR3 nucleotides: TGTGCCAGCAGCCCCTCCCGGGCAGATACGCAGTATTTT.

The rearrangement links TRBV13 to TRBJ1-1; 7 bases are a match to TRBD1. After removal of 5 bases from V and 3 bases from J, the junction contained 6 bases not matched to a gene. The CDR3 loop spans 14 amino acids. Germline-derived CDR1 and CDR2 are PRHDT and FYEKMQ (reference sequence). CDR3 bases: TGTGCCAGCAGCGCCTACAGGGGCGACACTGAAGCTTTCTTT. This gives the protein CASSAYRGDTEAFF.

The V and J genes are TRBV18 and TRBJ2-2; D may be TRBD1 (6 bases). The germline V gene encodes CDR1 KGHSH and CDR2 LQKENI. The CDR3 runs to 16 residues. V lost 3 bases, J lost 0 bases, and 11 bases lay in between. For the CDR3, the DNA is TGTGCCAGCTCACCTAGGACAGACGCGAACACCGGGGAGCTGTTTTTT. Amino acid sequence: CASSPRTDANTGELFF.

In DNA, the CDR3 is TGTGCCACGGACACGGGTATTCAAGAGACCCAGTACTTC. Its translation is CATDTGIQETQYF. The rearrangement uses TRBV6-6 and TRBJ2-5; TRBD1 might be the D (5 bases). CDR1 is MNHNY, CDR2 SVGAGI, per germline (reference sequence). Trimming took 10 bases from V and 2 from J, leaving 14 bases between them. CDR3 size: 13 residues.

The chain combines TRBV5-6 with TRBJ2-7; D gene ambiguous. Trimming left V 1 base short and J 7 bases short, with 6 bases between. This CDR3 is 11 amino acids long. CDR1 is SGHDT and CDR2 is YYEEEE in the germline V gene. As DNA, the CDR3 is TGTGCCAGCAGCTTGTACACAGAGCAGTACTTC. Its translation is CASSLYTEQYF.

The chain links TRBV20-1 to TRBJ2-5; D call uncertain. Germline loops: CDR1 DFQATT, CDR2 SNEGSKA (reference sequence). Trimming removed 5 bases at V and 5 bases at J, with 6 bases between. The CDR3 is made up of 10 amino acids. CDR3 protein: CSASLETQYF. The CDR3 DNA reads TGCAGTGCTTCCCTGGAGACCCAGTACTTC.

The chain links TRBV7-9 to TRBJ2-1; 10 bases match TRBD2. Trimming cost V 1 base and J 14 bases; bases outside gene matches: 8. CDR1 is SEHNR, CDR2 FQNEAQ, per germline (reference sequence). CDR3 length: 14 amino acids. In nucleotides, the CDR3 is TGTGCCAGCAGCTTAGAAGTGGTAGCGGGGGGAAAGTTCTTC. Translation gives CASSLEVVAGGKFF.

The genes are TRBV18 and TRBJ1-1; 8 nucleotides align to TRBD1. The trim removed 0 bases at V and 1 base at J, leaving 10 bases unmatched. The CDR3 loop spans 18 amino acids. CDR1 KGHSH and CDR2 LQKENI come from the germline V gene. The CDR3: CASSPPSRGPSGNTEAFF. In DNA, the CDR3 is TGTGCCAGCTCACCACCGTCCAGGGGGCCCTCCGGGAACACTGAAGCTTTCTTT.

The chain combines TRBV6-2 or TRBV6-3 with TRBJ1-2, with D possibly matching TRBD1 (6 bases). This CDR3 has 13 amino acids. V was clipped by 4 bases and J by 5 bases, with 11 bases between them. The V gene's germline CDR1 is MNHEY and CDR2 SVGEGT. The CDR3 is CASSSAGAYGYTF. The CDR3 nucleotides are TGTGCCAGCAGTTCCGCGGGGGCGTATGGCTACACCTTC.

The rearrangement joins TRBV19 to TRBJ2-1, with D tentatively TRBD1 (5 bases). Trimming shortened V by 4 bases and J by 2 bases, and 12 bases separated the two germline ends. The CDR3 extends over 15 amino acids. Germline V gene sequence: CDR1 LNHDA, CDR2 SQIVND (reference sequence). The chain's CDR3 is CASSRQHSPYNEQFF. CDR3 bases: TGTGCCAGTAGTAGACAGCATTCTCCCTACAATGAGCAGTTCTTC.

The V and J genes are TRBV18 and TRBJ1-5; D ambiguous. The CDR3 loop spans 12 amino acids. V was shortened by 3 bases and J by 4 bases, with 4 bases between the two germline ends. Germline assignment: CDR1 KGHSH and CDR2 LQKENI. This CDR3 is CASSPTNQPQHF. CDR3 bases: TGTGCCAGCTCACCCACTAATCAGCCCCAGCATTTT. Full variable domain (remainder filled in from reference TRBV18 and TRBJ1-5): NAGVMQNPRHLVRRRGQEARLRCSPMKGHSHVYWYRQLPEEGLKFMVYLQKENIIDESGMPKERFSAEFPKEGPSILRIQQVVRGDSAAYFCASSPTNQPQHFGDGTRLSIL.

V usage is TRBV4-1 and J usage is TRBJ1-5, with no clear D. CDR3 length: 17 residues. V was pared by 5 bases and J by 3 bases, with 20 bases between. Germline-derived CDR1 and CDR2 are MGHRA and YSYEKL. The CDR3 region has the DNA TGCGCCAGCAGCTATGAGCTCGGGGTTCGACCCAATCAGCCCCAGCATTTT. As protein: CASSYELGVRPNQPQHF.

The V gene is TRBV7-9, the J gene TRBJ2-1; no definite D call. The length of the CDR3 is 12 residues. The germline CDR1 and CDR2 sequences are SEHNR and FQNEAQ (reference sequence). The germline V and J ends were trimmed by 5 bases and 4 bases, with 6 bases remaining between them. The CDR3 reads CASSKQYNEQFF. The CDR3 DNA is TGTGCCAGCAGCAAACAGTACAATGAGCAGTTCTTC.

The chain uses TRBV7-9 and TRBJ2-7, with TRBD2 matching over 8 bases. The CDR3 runs to 14 residues. The V segment lost 8 bases and the J segment 6 bases; nucleotides outside the gene matches: 12. CDR1 and CDR2 (germline): SEHNR, FQNEAQ (reference sequence). The CDR3: CASSPRGGGGEQYF. In DNA, the CDR3 is TGTGCCAGCTCCCCCCGGGGGGGCGGGGGCGAGCAGTACTTC. The entire variable domain, with the rest obtained from reference TRBV7-9 and TRBJ2-7, is as follows: DTGVSQNPRHKITKRGQNVTFRCDPISEHNRLYWYRQTLGQGPEFLTYFQNEAQLEKSRLLSDRFSAERPKGSFSTLEIQRTEQGDSAMYLCASSPRGGGGEQYFGPGTRLTVT.

This clone was picked up one time. This rearrangement joins TRBV11-2 to TRBJ2-4, with a possible D match to TRBD1 (6 bases). The CDR3 extends over 15 amino acids. With 3 bases removed from V and 3 bases from J, the gap between germline ends came to 12 bases. CDR1 and CDR2 (germline): SGHAT, FQNNGV. The CDR3 reads CASSLWTDRKNIQYF. The CDR3 DNA reads as TGTGCCAGCAGCTTGTGGACAGACCGCAAAAACATTCAGTACTTC.

The chain recombines TRBV19 with TRBJ1-6, with TRBD1 as a possible D gene (5 bases). CDR1 is LNHDA, CDR2 SQIVND, per germline (reference sequence). Trimming stripped 7 bases from V and 8 bases from J, with 12 bases between. The CDR3 is made up of 13 amino acids. CDR3 sequence reads: CASNGRADSPLHF. DNA of the CDR3: TGTGCCAGTAACGGCAGGGCAGATTCACCCCTCCACTTT. Full variable domain (outside the CDR3, taken from reference TRBV19 and TRBJ1-6): DGGITQSPKYLFRKEGQNVTLSCEQNLNHDAMYWYRQDPGQGLRLIYYSQIVNDFQKGDIAEGYSVSREKKESFPLTVTSAQKNPTAFYLCASNGRADSPLHFGNGTRLTVT.

The CDR3 sequence is CASSLGGPNEQFF. The CDR3, as DNA: TGTGCCAGCAGTTTGGGGGGTCCCAATGAGCAGTTCTTC. V and J are TRBV27 and TRBJ2-1; a possible D gene is TRBD2 (6 bases). The ends were cut back, 3 bases at V and 6 bases at J, with 9 bases in the middle. There are 13 residues in the CDR3. Per germline, CDR1 MNHEY and CDR2 SMNVEV (reference sequence).

The CDR3 coding sequence is TGTGCCAGCAGCTCTCCGCGAAAACAGGGGATAGGGATGAACACTGAAGCTTTCTTT. As protein: CASSSPRKQGIGMNTEAFF. The V gene is TRBV7-9, the J gene TRBJ1-1; 7 bases fit TRBD1. Germline CDR1 and CDR2: SEHNR and FQNEAQ (reference sequence). The CDR3 sequence is 19 residues long. Germline trimming cut 4 bases from V and 0 bases from J; bases unmatched to any gene: 17.

The chain is built from TRBV23-1 and TRBJ1-4; D ambiguous. TRBV23-1 is an open reading frame whose function is uncertain. There are 13 residues in the CDR3. The V and J ends lost 8 bases and 7 bases respectively, with 14 bases between them. The CDR3 coding sequence is TGCGCCAGCGTGAGAAGGTGCGGTGAAAAACTGTTTTTT. This sequence encodes CASVRRCGEKLFF.

This chain joins TRBV11-3 and TRBJ2-5; no clear D. The CDR3 loop spans 11 amino acids. V was cut by 5 bases and J by 8 bases, with 9 bases left in between. CDR1 and CDR2 (germline): SGHNT, YENEEA. The CDR3 nucleotides read TGTGCCAGCAGCGGCCTAGGCACCCAGTACTTC. Protein: CASSGLGTQYF.

This chain links TRBV4-1 with TRBJ1-2; TRBD1 matches 9 bases. CDR3 length: 15 residues. Germline trimming cut 4 bases from V and 3 bases from J; bases unmatched to any gene: 6. Germline V lookup: CDR1 MGHRA, CDR2 YSYEKL. The CDR3: CASSPTGGADYGYTF. The CDR3 DNA sequence: TGCGCCAGCAGCCCAACAGGGGGCGCGGACTATGGCTACACCTTC.